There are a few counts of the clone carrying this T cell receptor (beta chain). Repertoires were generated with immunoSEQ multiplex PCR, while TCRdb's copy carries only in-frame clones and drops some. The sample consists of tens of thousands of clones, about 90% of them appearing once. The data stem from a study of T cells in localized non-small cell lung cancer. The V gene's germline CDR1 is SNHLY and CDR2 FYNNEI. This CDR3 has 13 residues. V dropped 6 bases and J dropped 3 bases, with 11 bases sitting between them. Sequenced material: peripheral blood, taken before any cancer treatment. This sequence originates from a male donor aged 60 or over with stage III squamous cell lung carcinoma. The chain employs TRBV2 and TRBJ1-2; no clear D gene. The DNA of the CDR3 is TGTGCCAGCAGCACCGCCCGGGACTATGGCTACACCTTC. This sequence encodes CASSTARDYGYTF.